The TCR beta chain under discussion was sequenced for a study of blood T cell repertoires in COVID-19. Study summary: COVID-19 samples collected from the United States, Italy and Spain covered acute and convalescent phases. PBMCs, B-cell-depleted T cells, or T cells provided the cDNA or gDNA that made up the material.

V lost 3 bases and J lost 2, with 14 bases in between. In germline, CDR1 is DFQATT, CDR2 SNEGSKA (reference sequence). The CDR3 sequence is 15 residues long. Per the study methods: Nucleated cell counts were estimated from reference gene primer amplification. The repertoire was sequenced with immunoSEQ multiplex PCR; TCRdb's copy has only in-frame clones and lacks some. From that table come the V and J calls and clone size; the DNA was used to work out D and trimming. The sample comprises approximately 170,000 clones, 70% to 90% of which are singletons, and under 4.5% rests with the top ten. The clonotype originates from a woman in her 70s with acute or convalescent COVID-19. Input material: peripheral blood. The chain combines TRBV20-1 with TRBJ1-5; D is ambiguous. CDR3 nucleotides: TGCAGTGCTAGTGAGACCCGGCGGGGCAATCAGCCCCAGCATTTT. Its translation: CSASETRRGNQPQHF.